This record concerns one TCR beta chain sequence. This sample includes further DNA sequences coding for the same CDR3. This sample was included in a study of T cells in localized non-small cell lung cancer. Assay used: immunoSEQ multiplex PCR; TCRdb lists only in-frame clones, some missing. The repertoire holds about 53,000 clones, with around 80% as singletons. The ends lost 0 bases at V and 6 bases at J; junction bases unmatched: 5. CDR3 length: 15 residues. Germline V CDR1 and CDR2: MNHEY, SVGAGI. This receptor was identified in a man between 40 and 70 years old with stage III lung adenocarcinoma. This chain links TRBV6-5 with TRBJ1-2, with 9 bases matching TRBD1. Source: peripheral blood mononuclear cells, taken before any cancer treatment. CDR3 loop: CASSYSAGQGNGYTF. The CDR3 nucleotides are TGTGCCAGCAGTTACTCGGCAGGACAGGGGAATGGCTACACCTTC.